The 23 T cell receptor beta chains below were found in one sample sequenced in a study of blood T cell repertoires in COVID-19. Assay: immunoSEQ multiplex PCR; the TCRdb copy retains only in-frame clones and omits some. Among about 52,000 clones listed, 85% to 90% were seen once. Sequencing was done on a sample of peripheral blood. All receptors derive from a man between 65 and 85 years old with acute or convalescent COVID-19.

This chain uses TRBV24-1 with TRBJ2-6; D not certain. The V gene lost 6 bases and the J gene lost 1 base, with 3 bases spanning the gap. Germline loops: CDR1 KGHDR, CDR2 SFDVKD. CDR3 length: 13 amino acids. The CDR3 region has the DNA TGTGCCACCAGTCATTCTGGGGCCAACGTCCTGACTTTC. Residues: CATSHSGANVLTF.

This chain connects TRBV19 to TRBJ2-2, with 10 positions matching TRBD2. Germline trimming cut 3 bases from V and 7 bases from J; bases unmatched to any gene: 11. This CDR3 region has 17 residues. Germline CDR1 is LNHDA and CDR2 is SQIVND (reference sequence). For the CDR3, the DNA is TGTGCCAGTAGTATTTTCGGAGCGGGAGGGTTTGGCGGGGAGCTGTTTTTT. Protein sequence: CASSIFGAGGFGGELFF.

This sequence joins TRBV5-1 and TRBJ1-5; maybe TRBD1 (6 bases). Trimming cost V 1 base and J 2 bases, with 10 bases left between them. Germline V CDR1 and CDR2: SGHRS, YFSETQ. This CDR3 contains 15 residues. The CDR3 sequence: CASSLQPGGNQPQHF. The CDR3 bases are TGCGCCAGCAGCTTGCAGCCAGGGGGCAATCAGCCCCAGCATTTT.

V is TRBV6-2 or TRBV6-3 and J is TRBJ1-6; D unclear. Germline V CDR1 and CDR2: MNHEY, SVGEGT. Trimming shortened V by 2 bases and J by 8 bases, and 7 bases separated the two germline ends. The CDR3 runs 13 residues. The CDR3 DNA sequence: TGTGCCAGCAGTTACAATTTCTATTCACCCCTCCACTTT. Translation: CASSYNFYSPLHF.

The chain recombines TRBV2 with TRBJ2-5, with 8 nucleotides matching TRBD1. CDR1 SNHLY and CDR2 FYNNEI come from the germline V gene. Germline trimming cut 2 bases from V and 5 bases from J; bases unmatched to any gene: 1. The length of the CDR3 is 13 residues. CDR3 in amino acids: CASSEYRGETQYF. The CDR3 DNA is TGTGCCAGCAGTGAATACAGGGGGGAGACCCAGTACTTC.

The V call is TRBV29-1, the J call TRBJ2-1; TRBD1 aligns across 8 bases. The CDR3 has 14 amino acids. V gave up 2 bases and J gave up 4 bases; unmatched junction bases: 4. CDR1 SQVTM and CDR2 ANQGSEA come from the germline V gene. The CDR3 coding sequence is TGCAGCGTTGAATTGGGACAGGCTTACAATGAGCAGTTCTTC. Its protein product is CSVELGQAYNEQFF.

The CDR3 coding sequence is TGTGCCAGCAGCTTAGCAGAGTGGAGCTCCTACAATGAGCAGTTCTTC. Amino acids: CASSLAEWSSYNEQFF. The genes are TRBV7-8 and TRBJ2-1, with D unclear. This CDR3 region has 16 residues. V lost 0 bases and J 0 bases, leaving 9 bases between the germline ends. The germline V gene encodes CDR1 SGHVS and CDR2 FQNEAQ.

The rearrangement joins TRBV7-2 to TRBJ2-7; TRBD1 aligns across 8 bases. Trimming took 5 bases from V and 0 from J; bases not matched to a gene: 6. CDR1 and CDR2 (germline): SGHTA, FQGNSA. The CDR3 sequence is 15 residues long. The CDR3 loop is CASSGTGQVSYEQYF. The DNA for the CDR3 is TGTGCCAGCAGCGGGACGGGACAGGTCTCCTACGAGCAGTACTTC.

The DNA of the CDR3 is TGTGCCTGGAGTCAAGGGACAGGGGTTGGTCAGCCCCAGCATTTT. It encodes CAWSQGTGVGQPQHF. This rearrangement joins TRBV30 to TRBJ1-5, with 10 bases lining up with TRBD1. Germline V gene data show CDR1 as GTSNPN and CDR2 as SVGIG (reference sequence). V lost 2 bases to trimming and J lost 6 bases; unmatched junction nucleotides: 7. The CDR3 has 15 amino acids.

The V and J genes are TRBV6-2 or TRBV6-3 and TRBJ1-6; TRBD1 matches 8 bases. The CDR3 spans 11 residues. Germline loops: CDR1 MNHEY, CDR2 SVGEGT. With V trimmed by 4 bases and J by 15 bases, 2 bases remained unmatched. The CDR3 protein is CASSSTGGLHF. The CDR3 DNA reads TGTGCCAGCAGTTCTACAGGGGGCCTCCACTTT.

The V call is TRBV2, the J call TRBJ1-2; 9 positions agree with TRBD1. This CDR3 comprises 13 residues. J lost 7 bases, V lost 3 bases, and 3 bases had no gene match. Germline values: CDR1 SNHLY, CDR2 FYNNEI. In DNA, the CDR3 is TGTGCCAGCAGTGACCGGGACAGGGTTGGCTACACCTTC. It is translated as CASSDRDRVGYTF.

V usage is TRBV21-1 and J usage is TRBJ2-7; the table calls TRBD1, which could not be checked here. TRBV21-1 is a documented pseudogene. There are 12 residues in the CDR3. CDR3 loop: CASSGHNYEQYV. CDR3 coding DNA: TGTGCCAGCAGCGGCCACAACTACGAGCAGTACGTC.

The rearrangement joins TRBV2 to TRBJ2-1; 7 nucleotides line up with TRBD1. V lost 2 bases to trimming and J lost 8 bases; unmatched junction nucleotides: 12. Germline V gene data show CDR1 as SNHLY and CDR2 as FYNNEI. CDR3 length: 16 amino acids. The DNA of the CDR3 is TGTGCCAGCAGTGAATGGGGGAGACAGGGTCGCGATGAGCAGTTCTTC. This translates into CASSEWGRQGRDEQFF.

This chain connects TRBV7-9 to TRBJ1-1; no firm D call. V gave up 1 base and J gave up 1 base, with 10 bases separating them. The CDR3 has 15 residues. Germline V gene data show CDR1 as SEHNR and CDR2 as FQNEAQ (reference sequence). The DNA for the CDR3 is TGTGCCAGCAGCTTAGTTCGGGGTAGGAACACTGAAGCTTTCTTT. Protein: CASSLVRGRNTEAFF. The whole variable domain, remainder taken from reference TRBV7-9 and TRBJ1-1, is DTGVSQNPRHKITKRGQNVTFRCDPISEHNRLYWYRQTLGQGPEFLTYFQNEAQLEKSRLLSDRFSAERPKGSFSTLEIQRTEQGDSAMYLCASSLVRGRNTEAFFGQGTRLTVV.

This chain's CDR3 is CASSSRFQGLNQPQHF. The CDR3 coding sequence is TGTGCCAGCAGTTCGCGGTTCCAGGGCCTCAATCAGCCCCAGCATTTT. V usage is TRBV27 and J usage is TRBJ1-5; a weak D match, TRBD1 (5 bases). This CDR3 is 16 amino acids long. The germline V and J ends were trimmed by 4 bases and 3 bases, with 16 bases remaining between them. Germline V gene sequence: CDR1 MNHEY, CDR2 SMNVEV (reference sequence).

CDR3 in amino acids: CASSRSGFTDTQYF. As DNA, the CDR3 is TGCGCCAGCAGCAGGAGCGGATTCACAGATACGCAGTATTTT. The V call is TRBV5-1, the J call TRBJ2-3; D is possibly TRBD2 (5 bases). Germline V lookup: CDR1 SGHRS, CDR2 YFSETQ. V was shortened by 4 bases and J by 2 bases, with 11 bases between the two germline ends. The CDR3 totals 14 residues.

The V call is TRBV6-5, the J call TRBJ2-7; TRBD1 matches 9 bases. Unmatched junction bases numbered 12, after V lost 6 bases and J lost 6 bases. The CDR3 spans 15 residues. Germline V gene lookup returns CDR1 MNHEY and CDR2 SVGAGI. The CDR3 region is CASSTHGQGPREQYF. CDR3 bases: TGTGCCAGCAGCACCCACGGACAGGGGCCGCGCGAGCAGTACTTC.

V usage is TRBV19 and J usage is TRBJ2-7; possibly TRBD1 for D (6 bases). The germline V and J ends were trimmed by 6 bases and 0 bases, with 12 bases remaining between them. Germline V CDR1 and CDR2: LNHDA, SQIVND (reference sequence). The CDR3 contains 14 residues. CDR3 in amino acids: CASSQTGSSYEQYF. The CDR3 DNA reads as TGTGCCAGTAGCCAGACAGGTAGCTCCTACGAGCAGTACTTC.

This CDR3 reads CASSVAGLGVAFF. The DNA of the CDR3 is TGTGCCAGCAGTGTTGCGGGGCTGGGGGTGGCTTTCTTT. The chain recombines TRBV25-1 with TRBJ1-1, with a possible D match to TRBD1 (5 bases). Germline V gives CDR1 MGHDK, CDR2 SYGVNS. The CDR3 is made up of 13 amino acids. V was trimmed by 4 bases and J by 11 bases, leaving 17 bases between them.

The V gene is TRBV7-6, the J gene TRBJ2-2; the match to TRBD2 covers 7 bases. Trimming at V came to 4 bases and at J to 1 base, leaving 3 bases not matched to a gene. The CDR3 has 15 residues. CDR1 SGHVS and CDR2 FNYEAQ come from the germline V gene. As DNA, the CDR3 is TGTGCCAGCAGCTCCCGGGGGGTGAACACCGGGGAGCTGTTTTTT. It is translated as CASSSRGVNTGELFF.

This clone occurred once. The genes are TRBV6-5 and TRBJ2-5; 7 bases are a match to TRBD2. Germline V gene sequence: CDR1 MNHEY, CDR2 SVGAGI. This CDR3 spans 15 amino acids. V shed 5 bases, J shed 0 bases, and the junction held 6 bases outside the gene matches. CDR3 sequence: CASSPNLADQETQYF. The CDR3 DNA is TGTGCCAGCAGTCCAAACCTAGCGGACCAAGAGACCCAGTACTTC.

The rearrangement uses TRBV28 and TRBJ1-5; D unclear. CDR1 MDHEN and CDR2 SYDVKM come from the germline V gene. V shed 2 bases and J shed 7 bases, with 12 bases lying between them. The CDR3 totals 14 residues. The CDR3 sequence: CASSLPGPEQPQHF. The CDR3 coding sequence is TGTGCCAGCAGTTTACCTGGGCCGGAACAGCCCCAGCATTTT.

The CDR3 loop reads CASSLVGGLIYGYTF. In DNA, the CDR3 is TGCGCCAGCAGCTTGGTGGGGGGACTTATCTATGGCTACACCTTC. This chain uses TRBV5-1 with TRBJ1-2; perhaps TRBD1 as D (5 bases). This CDR3 contains 15 residues. Germline V gene sequence: CDR1 SGHRS, CDR2 YFSETQ. Trimming removed 0 bases from V and 4 bases from J, with 13 bases in between. Full variable domain (rest looked up from reference TRBV5-1 and TRBJ1-2): KAGVTQTPRYLIKTRGQQVTLSCSPISGHRSVSWYQQTPGQGLQFLFEYFSETQRNKGNFPGRFSGRQFSNSRSEMNVSTLELGDSALYLCASSLVGGLIYGYTFGSGTRLTVV.